This record concerns one TCR beta chain sequence. There are a few counts of this clone. Its antigen has not been determined. No per-base quality is available; no much larger clone lies one base away. The data were taken from a study of intratumoral heterogeneity in liver cancer. Background for the entire study: Across the full approximately 14-patient cohort, most patients were male and the median age was roughly 60 years. To investigate intratumor heterogeneity, the study integrated RNA-seq, DNA sequencing, TCR-seq and SNP array data drawn from multiple regions of hepatocellular carcinoma specimens. The overall cohort comprised 70 to 75 multiregional samples from 14 HCC patients, with 51 tumoral and approximately 20 adjacent nontumoral regions.

Summary of the overall study and its limitations: The authors acknowledged a relatively low patient number and under-sampled tumor-infiltrating lymphocyte representation as limitations.

Early-stage hepatocellular carcinoma was present in all patients, and no therapy was administered to any patient before surgical resection. No macroscopic evidence of necrosis or hemorrhage was present in the sampled areas. Multiple regions from a couple of patients were subjected to TCR sequencing (ImmunoSeq). Each frozen resection tissue sample was taken at least 1 cm away from every other sample. Samples labelled N came from nontumoral liver tissue adjacent to the tumor. Genomic DNA was isolated from bulk tissue with the DNeasy blood and tissue kit. V gives up 5 bases and J gives up 6 bases, and the segment between their germline ends measures 11 bases. The cysteine opens and the phenylalanine closes a CDR3 of 13 amino acids. Only the CDR3 portion is preserved as DNA: 39 bases, with reading frame beginning at the first base. The germline V gene (reference sequence) provides CDR1 MNHEY and CDR2 SMNVEV.

The immunoSEQ assay was used to sequence TCR beta chain CDR3 regions from genomic DNA. Rearranged VDJ segments were amplified with primers that anneal to V and J segments. Concerning the study's data processing: The ImmunoSeq Analyzer software was used to compute clonality and richness metrics. Differentially abundant clones between regions were identified using Fisher's exact test plus a beta-binomial method for added stringency. TCRdb re-hosts the immuneACCESS table, in-frame sequences only. Its copies lack some clones; in the studies checked, an unresolved V gene accounts for under half of them, and the cause for the rest is not known. V and J calls and clone size are as listed in that table; D and trimming were resolved from the DNA. Across this sample there are 21,000 or so clones, with roughly 66% seen only once. Approximately 18% of the sample is held by the ten biggest clonotypes.

This TCR was recovered from a woman between 65 and 79 years old with hepatocellular carcinoma. This sequence uses TRBV27 and TRBJ2-1; the D gene cannot be named for sure. The sequencing here drew on tumor-adjacent normal tissue, taken before any cancer treatment. The CDR3 protein is CASSLDLFNEQFF. In nucleotide form, the sequence is TGTGCCAGCAGTCTAGACTTGTTCAATGAGCAGTTCTTC.